This TCR beta chain was obtained from a study of blood T cell repertoires in COVID-19. Across the whole study: The United States, Italy and Spain provided the acute and convalescent COVID-19 samples.

Data came from immunoSEQ multiplex PCR; TCRdb stores just in-frame clones and leaves some out. The table includes 200,000 to 250,000 clones, 90% to 95% detected once. This CDR3 is 18 amino acids long. Trimming left V 3 bases short and J 2 bases short, with 22 bases between. Germline V lookup: CDR1 ENHRY, CDR2 SYGVKD. This receptor was obtained from a man between 60 and 70 years old with COVID-19, enrolled during active disease. Sample: peripheral blood. The chain employs TRBV10-3 and TRBJ1-2; TRBD1 is a possible D gene (6 bases). CDR3 residues: CAISDPAPDRPINYGYTF. DNA for the CDR3: TGTGCCATCAGTGACCCCGCCCCTGACAGGCCAATAAACTATGGCTACACCTTC.